The present T cell receptor (beta chain) was sequenced within a study of long-term antiretroviral therapy in people with HIV. Broader study findings: HIV repertoires covered narrower CDR3 length ranges than controls did. Regardless of time point, clones expanded before ART dominated the repertoire.

For this clone: Its antigen is currently unknown.

They ran version v3.0 of the immunoSEQ assay at survey level. Some clones are missing from TCRdb's copy, which holds only in-frame ones; the method was immunoSEQ multiplex PCR. Here the sample spans tens of thousands of clones, about 80% being singletons. Trimming removed 0 bases at V and 5 bases at J, with 13 bases between. Per germline, CDR1 LNHNV and CDR2 YYDKDF (reference sequence). The CDR3 length is 15 residues. Sequences were derived from unsorted PBMCs, sampled 0.5 years before starting antiretroviral therapy. This chain uses TRBV15 with TRBJ1-2, with D perhaps TRBD1 (6 bases). This receptor was obtained from a man in his forties with HIV. CDR3 sequence: CATSRDQGLGYGYTF. CDR3 DNA sequence: TGTGCCACCAGCAGAGATCAGGGGCTGGGGTATGGCTACACCTTC.